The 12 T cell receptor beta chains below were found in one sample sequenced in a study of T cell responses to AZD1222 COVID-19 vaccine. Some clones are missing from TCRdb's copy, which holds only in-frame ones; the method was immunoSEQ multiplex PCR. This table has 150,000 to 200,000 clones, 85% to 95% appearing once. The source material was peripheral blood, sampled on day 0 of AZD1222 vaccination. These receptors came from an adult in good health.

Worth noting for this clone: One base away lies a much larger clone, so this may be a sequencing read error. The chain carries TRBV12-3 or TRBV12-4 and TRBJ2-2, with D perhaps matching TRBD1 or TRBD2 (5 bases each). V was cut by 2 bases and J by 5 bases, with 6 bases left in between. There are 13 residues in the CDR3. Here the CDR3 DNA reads TGTGCCAGCAGTTTATGGGGGACCGGGGAGCTGTTTTTT. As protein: CASSLWGTGELFF.

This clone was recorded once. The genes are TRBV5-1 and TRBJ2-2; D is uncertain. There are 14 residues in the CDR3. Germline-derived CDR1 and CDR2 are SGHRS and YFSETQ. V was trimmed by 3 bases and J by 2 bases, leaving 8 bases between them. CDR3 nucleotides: TGCGCCAGCAGCTCAGACCCTAACACCGGGGAGCTGTTTTTT. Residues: CASSSDPNTGELFF.

Here the CDR3 DNA reads TGTGCCAGCAAACAGGGGAGCGAAAAACTGTTTTTT. It codes for CASKQGSEKLFF. This rearrangement joins TRBV25-1 to TRBJ1-4; 7 positions match TRBD1. J was trimmed by 8 bases and V by 7 bases; bases with no gene match: 4. The CDR3 runs to 12 residues. Germline loops: CDR1 MGHDK, CDR2 SYGVNS.

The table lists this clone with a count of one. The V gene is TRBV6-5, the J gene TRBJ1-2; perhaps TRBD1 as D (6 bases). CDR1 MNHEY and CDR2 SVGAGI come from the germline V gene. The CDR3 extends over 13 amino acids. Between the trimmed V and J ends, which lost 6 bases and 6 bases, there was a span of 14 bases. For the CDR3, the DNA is TGTGCCAGCAGAGACACTACAGGGCATGGCTACACCTTC. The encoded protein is CASRDTTGHGYTF.

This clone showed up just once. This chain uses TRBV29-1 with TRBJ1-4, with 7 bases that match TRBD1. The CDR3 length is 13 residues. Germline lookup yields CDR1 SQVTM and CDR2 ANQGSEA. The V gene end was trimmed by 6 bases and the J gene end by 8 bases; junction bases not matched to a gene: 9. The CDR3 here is CSVTDRVGEKLFF. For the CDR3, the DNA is TGCAGCGTGACCGACAGGGTTGGGGAAAAACTGTTTTTT.

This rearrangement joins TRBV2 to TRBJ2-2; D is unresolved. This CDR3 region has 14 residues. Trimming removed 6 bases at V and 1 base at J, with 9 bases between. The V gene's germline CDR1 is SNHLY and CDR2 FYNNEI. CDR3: CASRGTGNTGELFF. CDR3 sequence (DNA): TGTGCCAGCAGGGGTACGGGGAACACCGGGGAGCTGTTTTTT.

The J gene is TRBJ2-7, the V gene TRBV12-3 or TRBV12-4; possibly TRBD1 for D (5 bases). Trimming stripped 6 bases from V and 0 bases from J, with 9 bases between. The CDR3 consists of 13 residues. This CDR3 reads CASSRTSSYEQYF. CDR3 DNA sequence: TGTGCCAGCAGCCGGACATCCTCCTACGAGCAGTACTTC.

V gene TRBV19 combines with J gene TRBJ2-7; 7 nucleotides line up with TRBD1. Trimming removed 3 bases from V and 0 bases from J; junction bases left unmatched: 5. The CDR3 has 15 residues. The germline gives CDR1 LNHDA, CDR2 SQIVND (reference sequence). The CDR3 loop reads CASSMRQGSSYEQYF. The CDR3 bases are TGTGCCAGTAGTATGAGACAGGGTAGCTCCTACGAGCAGTACTTC.

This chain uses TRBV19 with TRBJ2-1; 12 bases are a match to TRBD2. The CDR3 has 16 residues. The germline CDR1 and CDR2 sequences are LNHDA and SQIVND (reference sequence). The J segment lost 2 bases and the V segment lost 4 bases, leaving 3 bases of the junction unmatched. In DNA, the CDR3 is TGTGCCAGTAGTAGGACTAGCGGGGAGACCTACAATGAGCAGTTCTTC. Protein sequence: CASSRTSGETYNEQFF.

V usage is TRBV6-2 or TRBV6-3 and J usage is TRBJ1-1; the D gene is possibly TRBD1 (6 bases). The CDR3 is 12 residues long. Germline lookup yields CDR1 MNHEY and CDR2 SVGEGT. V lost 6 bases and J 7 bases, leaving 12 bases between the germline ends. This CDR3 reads CASSLQGREAFF. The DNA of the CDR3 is TGTGCCAGCAGCCTACAGGGCCGTGAAGCTTTCTTT.

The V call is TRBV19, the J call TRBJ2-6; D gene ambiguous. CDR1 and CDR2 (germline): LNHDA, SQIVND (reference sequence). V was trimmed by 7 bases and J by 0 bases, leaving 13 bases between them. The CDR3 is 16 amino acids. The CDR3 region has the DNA TGTGCCAGTATCCGTTCACCCTCCTCTGGGGCCAACGTCCTGACTTTC. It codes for CASIRSPSSGANVLTF. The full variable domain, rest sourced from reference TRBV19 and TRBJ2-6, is DGGITQSPKYLFRKEGQNVTLSCEQNLNHDAMYWYRQDPGQGLRLIYYSQIVNDFQKGDIAEGYSVSREKKESFPLTVTSAQKNPTAFYLCASIRSPSSGANVLTFGAGSRLTVL.

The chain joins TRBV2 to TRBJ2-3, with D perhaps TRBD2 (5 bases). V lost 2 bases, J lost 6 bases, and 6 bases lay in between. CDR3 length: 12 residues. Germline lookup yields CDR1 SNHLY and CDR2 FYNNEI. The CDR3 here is CASSERGDTQYF. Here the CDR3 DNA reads TGTGCCAGCAGTGAAAGAGGGGATACGCAGTATTTT. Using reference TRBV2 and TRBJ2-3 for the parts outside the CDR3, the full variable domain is EPEVTQTPSHQVTQMGQEVILRCVPISNHLYFYWYRQILGQKVEFLVSFYNNEISEKSEIFDDQFSVERPDGSNFTLKIRSTKLEDSAMYFCASSERGDTQYFGPGTRLTVL.